These 24 T cell receptor beta chains came from one sample sequenced in a study of T cell repertoires in cytomegalovirus infection. Each CDR3 protein is one row after TCRdb ran MiXCR on the reads. The sample has roughly 860,000 distinct CDR3 sequences; about 30% are singletons. No antigen has been identified for these receptors. Sequencing used cultured CD8+ T cells from PBMCs, obtained from culture after CMV antigen stimulation. These TCRs come from a human donor in good health (CMV status not recorded). Some clones in this sample may be carry-over from other donors' samples.

This chain connects TRBV7-2 to TRBJ1-1, with a weak D call TRBD1 (5 bases). Germline lookup yields CDR1 SGHTA and CDR2 FQGNSA. The CDR3 consists of 16 residues. The V end lost 5 bases, the J end lost 3 bases, and 19 bases lay between the germline ends. CDR3 residues: CASSLIRGGRYTEAFF. CDR3 in DNA: TGTGCCAGCAGCCTGATAAGGGGCGGGCGGTACACTGAAGCTTTCTTT.

The DNA of the CDR3 is TGTGCCAGCACCCTAGGAGTTATTAACTATGGCTACACCTTC. Protein: CASTLGVINYGYTF. The chain couples TRBV7-6 to TRBJ1-2; no definite D call. CDR3 length: 14 amino acids. V lost 7 bases to trimming and J lost 1 base, with 13 bases between them. The germline gives CDR1 SGHVS, CDR2 FNYEAQ. The full variable domain, in which reference TRBV7-6 and TRBJ1-2 provide the parts outside the CDR3, is GAGVSQSPRYKVTKRGQDVALRCDPISGHVSLYWYRQALGQGPEFLTYFNYEAQQDKSGLPNDRFSAERPEGSISTLTIQRTEQRDSAMYRCASTLGVINYGYTFGSGTRLTVV.

This clonotype was detected many times. The chain couples TRBV28 to TRBJ2-3; 9 bases align to TRBD1. J lost 1 base, V lost 8 bases, and 1 base had no gene match. Germline V CDR1 and CDR2: MDHEN, SYDVKM. The CDR3 consists of 13 residues. The CDR3 protein is CASRTGGTDTQYF. The CDR3 nucleotides are TGTGCCAGCCGGACAGGGGGCACAGATACGCAGTATTTT.

This clonotype was counted many times. The chain recombines TRBV7-6 with TRBJ2-1, with D possibly TRBD2 on 7 matching bases. The CDR3 covers 17 residues. Deletions cut 5 bases from V and 1 base from J, with 18 bases between. Germline values: CDR1 SGHVS, CDR2 FNYEAQ. The CDR3 spells CASSLRGGGVSYNEQFF. The CDR3 DNA reads TGTGCCAGCAGCCTACGGGGAGGGGGGGTATCCTACAATGAGCAGTTCTTC.

This clonotype was seen at least ten times. The chain recombines TRBV12-3 or TRBV12-4 with TRBJ1-1; no clear D. This CDR3 has 16 amino acids. Trimming took 1 base from V and 10 from J, leaving 22 bases between them. CDR3 sequence (DNA): TGTGCCAGCAGTTTAGGTTACGAAAGGCCTGAAGAGGGAGCTTTCTTT. Translating it yields CASSLGYERPEEGAFF.

This clonotype came up a few times. The rearrangement joins TRBV11-2 to TRBJ2-1; possibly TRBD1 for D (6 bases). The CDR3 length is 14 residues. Trimming removed 2 bases at V and 5 bases at J, with 10 bases between. Germline V lookup: CDR1 SGHAT, CDR2 FQNNGV. CDR3 nucleotides: TGTGCCAGCAGCTTAATGGACAGCAACAATGAGCAGTTCTTC. Residues: CASSLMDSNNEQFF.

This clonotype has more than one count but fewer than ten. The rearrangement uses TRBV6-1 and TRBJ1-1; weak D call: TRBD1 (6 bases). V lost 6 bases and J 0 bases, leaving 11 bases between the germline ends. The CDR3 loop spans 14 amino acids. CDR1 is MNHNS, CDR2 SASEGT, per germline. CDR3 nucleotides: TGTGCCAGCAGCCGTGGACAGATGAACACTGAAGCTTTCTTT. It is translated as CASSRGQMNTEAFF.

This clonotype was detected a few times. The V call is TRBV7-9, the J call TRBJ1-2, with 7 nucleotides matching TRBD1. Germline trimming cut 1 base from V and 4 bases from J; bases unmatched to any gene: 6. The germline V gene encodes CDR1 SEHNR and CDR2 FQNEAQ (reference sequence). This CDR3 has 15 amino acids. The CDR3 bases are TGTGCCAGCAGCTTAGATTCCAGGGGGGTCTATGGCTACACCTTC. This gives the protein CASSLDSRGVYGYTF.

This chain uses TRBV4-3 with TRBJ1-5, with D uncertain. The CDR3 is 15 amino acids. The V gene lost 2 bases and the J gene lost 0 bases, with 8 bases spanning the gap. Germline CDR1 reads LGHNA; CDR2 reads YSLEER. CDR3 nucleotide sequence: TGCGCCAGCAGCCAACAGAAAAATAGCAATCAGCCCCAGCATTTT. It yields the protein CASSQQKNSNQPQHF.

This clonotype was detected a few times. This sequence joins TRBV6-6 and TRBJ2-7, with 9 positions matching TRBD2. The CDR3 sequence is 16 residues long. Germline loops: CDR1 MNHNY, CDR2 SVGAGI (reference sequence). With V trimmed by 0 bases and J by 7 bases, 10 bases remained unmatched. The CDR3 DNA reads as TGTGCCAGCAGTTACTCCTCCAGCGGGGGGTCCATAGAGCAGTACTTC. It encodes CASSYSSSGGSIEQYF.

The chain couples TRBV10-3 to TRBJ2-7; the D is unclear. There are 14 residues in the CDR3. Looked up from germline, CDR1 is ENHRY and CDR2 is SYGVKD. CDR3 region: CVISEGRFPDEQYV. Written as DNA, the CDR3 is TGTGTCATCAGTGAAGGTCGATTCCCCGACGAGCAGTACGTC.

The chain joins TRBV19 to TRBJ2-1, with 9 bases matching TRBD2. The V gene end was trimmed by 7 bases and the J gene end by 3 bases; junction bases not matched to a gene: 4. Germline-derived CDR1 and CDR2 are LNHDA and SQIVND (reference sequence). The CDR3 is 14 residues long. CDR3: CASKERGVYNEQFF. CDR3 in DNA: TGTGCCAGTAAGGAGCGGGGGGTCTACAATGAGCAGTTCTTC. Supplemented by reference TRBV19 and TRBJ2-1, the full variable domain reads DGGITQSPKYLFRKEGQNVTLSCEQNLNHDAMYWYRQDPGQGLRLIYYSQIVNDFQKGDIAEGYSVSREKKESFPLTVTSAQKNPTAFYLCASKERGVYNEQFFGPGTRLTVL.

This clonotype was seen at least ten times. V gene TRBV7-9 combines with J gene TRBJ2-5; 7 bases fit TRBD2. The trim removed 5 bases at V and 3 bases at J, leaving 15 bases unmatched. This CDR3 is 17 amino acids long. CDR1 is SEHNR, CDR2 FQNEAQ, per germline (reference sequence). CDR3 residues: CASSKRGNGLEKETQYF. Written as DNA, the CDR3 is TGTGCCAGCAGCAAGAGGGGTAACGGACTAGAAAAAGAGACCCAGTACTTC.

This clonotype was seen repeatedly, ten times or more. The chain is built from TRBV6-5 and TRBJ2-1; D not certain. V was cut by 0 bases and J by 4 bases, with 4 bases left in between. The germline V gene encodes CDR1 MNHEY and CDR2 SVGAGI. The CDR3 spans 13 residues. In DNA form, the CDR3 reads TGTGCCAGCAGTTACTCCAGGTACAATGAGCAGTTCTTC. Translation: CASSYSRYNEQFF.

This clonotype was counted only a few times. The chain joins TRBV6-1 to TRBJ1-1, with 8 positions matching TRBD1. Germline values: CDR1 MNHNS, CDR2 SASEGT. CDR3 length: 19 amino acids. V was clipped by 4 bases and J by 4 bases; unmatched bases: 20. CDR3 in DNA: TGTGCCAGCAGTGGAGGCCCACAAAATCTTCGACAGGGGATCACTGAAGCTTTCTTT. Amino acids: CASSGGPQNLRQGITEAFF.

The chain is built from TRBV19 and TRBJ1-5; D not certain. Germline lookup yields CDR1 LNHDA and CDR2 SQIVND (reference sequence). The V end was cut by 3 bases, the J end by 7 bases, with 13 bases between. This CDR3 spans 14 amino acids. The CDR3 reads CASSMRVTTQPQHF. The DNA of the CDR3 is TGTGCCAGTAGTATGAGGGTGACGACCCAGCCCCAGCATTTT. Together with reference TRBV19 and TRBJ1-5, the CDR3 gives the full variable domain: DGGITQSPKYLFRKEGQNVTLSCEQNLNHDAMYWYRQDPGQGLRLIYYSQIVNDFQKGDIAEGYSVSREKKESFPLTVTSAQKNPTAFYLCASSMRVTTQPQHFGDGTRLSIL.

A single count supports this clonotype. The chain couples TRBV6-8 to TRBJ1-5; TRBD1 matches 7 bases. This CDR3 has 17 residues. The ends lost 0 bases at V and 3 bases at J; junction bases unmatched: 8. CDR1 is MNHGY, CDR2 SAAAGT, per germline. CDR3 bases: TGTGCCAGCAGTTACTCGGGACAGAGGAGCTTCAATCAGCCCCAGCATTTT. It codes for CASSYSGQRSFNQPQHF.

V gene TRBV19 combines with J gene TRBJ1-1, with 7 bases matching TRBD1. The CDR3 runs to 12 residues. V was pared by 6 bases and J by 5 bases, with 3 bases of the junction left unmatched. The germline CDR1 and CDR2 sequences are LNHDA and SQIVND (reference sequence). The CDR3 region is CASRPDRTEAFF. DNA for the CDR3: TGTGCCAGTAGACCGGACAGGACTGAAGCTTTCTTT.

This clonotype was observed many times. The rearrangement links TRBV11-3 to TRBJ1-3; D is ambiguous. The CDR3 covers 15 residues. The germline CDR1 and CDR2 sequences are SGHNT and YENEEA. Trimming removed 0 bases from V and 0 bases from J, with 6 bases in between. CDR3 protein: CASSLDGSSGNTIYF. The CDR3 region has the DNA TGTGCCAGCAGCTTAGACGGCAGCTCTGGAAACACCATATATTTT.

The genes are TRBV7-6 and TRBJ2-3; TRBD1 might be the D (5 bases). V was pared by 1 base and J by 6 bases, with 11 bases between. There are 14 residues in the CDR3. CDR1 SGHVS and CDR2 FNYEAQ come from the germline V gene. The CDR3: CASSLEQDLDTQYF. CDR3 coding DNA: TGTGCCAGCAGCTTAGAACAGGATCTCGATACGCAGTATTTT.

The gene calls are TRBV2 and TRBJ1-1, with a tentative D call TRBD1 (6 bases). Trimming took off 10 bases at V and 6 bases at J, with 12 bases between the two ends. Germline V CDR1 and CDR2: SNHLY, FYNNEI. The CDR3 loop spans 11 amino acids. This CDR3 is CATEGGAEAFF. The CDR3 region has the DNA TGTGCCACCGAAGGGGGGGCTGAAGCTTTCTTT.

This clonotype was seen only a few times. The J gene is TRBJ2-2, the V gene TRBV11-2; TRBD2 matches at 9 bases. After removal of 5 bases from V and 4 bases from J, the junction contained 8 bases not matched to a gene. CDR3 length: 16 residues. The germline V gene encodes CDR1 SGHAT and CDR2 FQNNGV. The CDR3 here is CASSPAVAGATGELFF. The CDR3 DNA sequence: TGTGCCAGCAGCCCGGCGGTAGCGGGGGCCACCGGGGAGCTGTTTTTT.

As to this clonotype: A clone one base away is much larger, so this may be a read error. For the CDR3, the DNA is TGTGCCAGCAGCACTACAGGGGGCCCAGATACGCTGTATTTT. Protein: CASSTTGGPDTLYF. The V call is TRBV7-9, the J call TRBJ2-3; 9 bases match TRBD1. CDR1 and CDR2 from the germline V gene are SEHNR and FQNEAQ (reference sequence). CDR3 length: 14 residues.

The V call is TRBV19, the J call TRBJ2-2; 7 bases are shared with TRBD1. CDR1 and CDR2 from the germline V gene are LNHDA and SQIVND (reference sequence). The trim removed 3 bases at V and 1 base at J, leaving 8 bases unmatched. This CDR3 comprises 17 residues. In DNA form, the CDR3 reads TGTGCCAGTAGTATTGGAACAGGGGAGTGGAACACCGGGGAGCTGTTTTTT. Its translation: CASSIGTGEWNTGELFF.